Reported below is one T cell receptor beta chain. The antigen is unknown. This sample is drawn from a study of beta chain features in type 1 diabetes. Study-level background: Cell yields, age and gender were similar between patients and healthy donors.

The study, taken as a whole, reports: PCR may have favored shorter templates equally in patients and controls. TCRB CDR3s were moderately but significantly shorter in Type 1 diabetes patients in all four CD4+ subsets.

TCRB transcripts that were expressed got sequenced, as all of the isolated RNA had been reverse transcribed. TCRdb's copy holds only in-frame clones and misses some; the assay was immunoSEQ multiplex PCR. The table lists some 350,000 clones, roughly 13% of them singletons. This receptor was obtained from a woman aged 18-29 years with type 1 diabetes. The sample was naive CD4+ T cells from blood.

DNA for the CDR3: TGTGCCAGCACCCTACAGGGGTCGAACACCGGGGAGCTGTTTTTT. It specifies CASTLQGSNTGELFF. The chain couples TRBV7-9 to TRBJ2-2, with 7 positions matching TRBD1. The CDR3 length is 15 residues. CDR1 is SEHNR, CDR2 FQNEAQ, per germline (reference sequence). V was pared by 7 bases and J by 0 bases, with 5 bases of the junction left unmatched.